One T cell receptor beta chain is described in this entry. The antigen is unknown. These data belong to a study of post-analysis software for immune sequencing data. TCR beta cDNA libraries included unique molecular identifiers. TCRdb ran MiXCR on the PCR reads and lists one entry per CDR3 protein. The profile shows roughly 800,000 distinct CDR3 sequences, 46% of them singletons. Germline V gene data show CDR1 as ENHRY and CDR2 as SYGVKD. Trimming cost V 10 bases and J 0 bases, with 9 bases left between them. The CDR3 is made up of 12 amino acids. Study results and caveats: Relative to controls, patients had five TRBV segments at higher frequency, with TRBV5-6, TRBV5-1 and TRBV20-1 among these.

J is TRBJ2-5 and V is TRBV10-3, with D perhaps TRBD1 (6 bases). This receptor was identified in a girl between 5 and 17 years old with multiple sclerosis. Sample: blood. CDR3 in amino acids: CATGQNQETQYF. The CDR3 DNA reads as TGTGCCACTGGACAGAACCAAGAGACCCAGTACTTC.